This TCR beta chain was found in a study of shared clonotypes between healthy human individuals. Terminally differentiated effector memory CD45RA+ cells were excluded from the naive CD8 cells, which were CD45RO-negative and positively selected for CCR7. The V end lost 8 bases, the J end lost 2 bases, and 9 bases lay between the germline ends. This CDR3 is 12 amino acids long. Germline CDR1 is MNHEY and CDR2 is SVGAGI. Libraries were prepared by immunoSEQ multiplex PCR; TCRdb keeps only in-frame clonotypes and omits some of them. The table lists over 2,000,000 clones, 93% of them singletons. Study-wide results and limits: Generation probabilities were higher for clonotypes shared across all four sorted-subset donors than for unshared ones. Depth of sequencing was expected to influence donor clonotype sharing.

As concerns this clone: Antigen: not known.

The clonotype comes from a man between 18 and 29 years old in good health. Some clones in this sample may be carry-over from other donors' samples. The gene calls are TRBV6-5 and TRBJ2-5; weak D call: TRBD2 (5 bases). Material: naive CD8+ T cells from PBMCs. The CDR3 DNA follows: TGTGCCAGCGCCGACTATCAAGAGACCCAGTACTTC. Translation gives CASADYQETQYF.